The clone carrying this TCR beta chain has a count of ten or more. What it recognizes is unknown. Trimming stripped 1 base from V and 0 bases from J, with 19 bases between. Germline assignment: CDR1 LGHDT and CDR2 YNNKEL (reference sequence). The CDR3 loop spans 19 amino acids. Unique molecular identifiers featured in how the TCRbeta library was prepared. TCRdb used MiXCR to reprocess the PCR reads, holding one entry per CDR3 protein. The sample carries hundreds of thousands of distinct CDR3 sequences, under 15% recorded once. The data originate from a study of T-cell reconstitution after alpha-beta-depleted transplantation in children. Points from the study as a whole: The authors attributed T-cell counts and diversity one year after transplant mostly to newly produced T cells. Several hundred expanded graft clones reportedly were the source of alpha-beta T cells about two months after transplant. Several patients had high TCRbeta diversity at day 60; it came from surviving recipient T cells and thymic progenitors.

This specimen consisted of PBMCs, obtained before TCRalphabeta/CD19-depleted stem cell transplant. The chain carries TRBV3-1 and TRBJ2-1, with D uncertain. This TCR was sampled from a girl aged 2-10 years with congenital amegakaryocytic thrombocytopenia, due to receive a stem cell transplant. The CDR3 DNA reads TGTGCCAGCAGCCAAGGGCGCTTCACCCTGAGGAGCTCCTACAATGAGCAGTTCTTC. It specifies CASSQGRFTLRSSYNEQFF.